The source of this T cell receptor (beta chain) is a study of identical twins (dated by TCRdb to the mid-2010s). For context, the study as a whole: To test whether fetal clonotypes persist, the study used deep sequencing on TCR alpha and beta repertoires from monozygotic twins, unrelated adults of various ages, and cord blood. Replicate twin experiments were performed at different times using different library preparation protocols to rule out contamination.

All donors were healthy Caucasians. The twin cohort consisted of three pairs of female monozygotic twins, all aged roughly 18 to 30 years. RNA for TCR libraries was isolated from peripheral blood mononuclear cells. The germline V gene (reference sequence) sets CDR1 to DFQATT and CDR2 to SNEGSKA. Counted from cysteine to phenylalanine, this CDR3 has 13 amino acids. Only the CDR3 DNA stays, 39 bases, in frame from base 1. V sheds 6 bases and J sheds 0 bases, leaving 11 bases between their ends. Many counts were recorded for this clonotype. There is no known antigen for this receptor. No clone much larger than this one lies a single base away; base qualities are absent. Study-wide findings and limitations: Zero-insertion analyses could be partly confounded by invariant T cells such as MAIT and iNKT, although diverse VJ usage argued against such confounding for most clonotypes. Conclusions relied on cross-sectional statistical analysis, since the same donors could not be followed over many years. In monozygotic twins, recombination models systematically underestimated out-of-frame TCR alpha sharing, but the models matched the sharing seen between unrelated individuals. Abundant cord blood beta clonotypes carried fewer insertions; young adult naive repertoires showed a weaker similar trend, while memory repertoires showed none. Out-of-frame TCR alpha sequences shared between twins showed an excess of low generation-probability sequences compared with coincidental sharing between unrelated individuals. In beta out-of-frame sequences, excess twin sharing was weaker, because having fewer shared sequences lowered the signal-to-noise ratio.

The library was obtained by 5' RACE. Sequencing was performed on an Illumina HiSeq 2000. Template switching added a universal primer binding site, and the final cDNA carried a unique molecular identifier that allowed TCR cDNA molecules to be counted accurately. Specific primers in the conserved constant-segment region were used to synthesize first-strand cDNA for the TCR alpha and beta chains. To control for contamination, every cDNA library carried two barcodes: a SMART-Mk sample barcode plus Illumina barcodes. Two successive PCR steps introduced TruSeq adapter sequences along with Illumina sample barcodes. TCR alpha and beta cDNA libraries were sequenced on the Illumina HiSeq platform with custom primers. Per the source publication's procedure: Raw reads were processed with MiGEC to extract unique molecular identifiers, and MiXCR was used to determine CDR3 positions. Recombination models were inferred per individual with the repgenHMM and IGoR tools using an EM algorithm. Shared clonotypes were analyzed with the tcR package in R, and sharing was normalized by the product of cloneset sizes. Out-of-frame nonproductive sequences were analyzed to study raw recombination free of thymic and clonal selection effects. In TCRdb, the public reads were trimmed at Q25 with fastp and aligned with MiXCR, with productive beta chains retained. A single entry per CDR3 protein holds the most common genes and DNA from its merged rows. The V and J calls here are based on TCRdb, not the publication. The sample table records some 590,000 distinct CDR3 sequences; approximately 10% of these occur just once. The ten biggest clones cover around 3.1% of the sample.

Separately, the same data were catalogued under a study of yellow fever vaccine responses in identical twins. The second paper states: According to the authors, the vaccine-induced T cell response in identical twins seemed to be partly convergent and partly specific to each individual. In identical twins, the study followed T cell clones that responded to the vaccine with precision.

The sample comprised PBMCs. The sequence links TRBV20-1 to TRBJ1-2; possibly the D gene is TRBD1, per 5 matching bases. The clonotype comes from a woman between 18 and 29 years old in good health. The CDR3 amino acid sequence is: CSAGTETNYGYTF. The DNA sequence is as follows: TGCAGTGCAGGGACGGAGACTAACTATGGCTACACCTTC.